These 4 T cell receptor beta chains were all obtained from the same sample, sequenced in a study of blood T cell repertoires in COVID-19. Sequenced by immunoSEQ multiplex PCR; TCRdb stores in-frame clones only, minus some. The repertoire includes over 250,000 clones, roughly 88% of them detected once, and roughly 10% sits in the top ten. The sequenced sample consisted of peripheral blood. The origin of the receptors is a woman in her 70s with COVID-19, enrolled during active disease.

The chain has TRBV29-1 and TRBJ2-5; 9 nucleotides agree with TRBD1. V lost 8 bases to trimming and J lost 5 bases; unmatched junction nucleotides: 12. This CDR3 is 14 amino acids long. Germline V CDR1 and CDR2: SQVTM, ANQGSEA. As DNA, the CDR3 is TGCAGCTACACCGGGACAGGGCTTATGGAGACCCAGTACTTC. Encoded protein: CSYTGTGLMETQYF.

The chain has TRBV7-8 and TRBJ1-5; D is perhaps TRBD1 (6 bases). Trimming stripped 1 base from V and 4 bases from J, with 11 bases between. The CDR3 covers 15 residues. In germline, CDR1 is SGHVS, CDR2 FQNEAQ. The CDR3 region is CASSLDGRGNQPQHF. The CDR3 DNA is TGTGCCAGCAGCTTAGATGGGAGGGGGAATCAGCCCCAGCATTTT.

The rearrangement uses TRBV15 and TRBJ2-1; D is uncertain. Trimming shortened V by 0 bases and J by 5 bases, and 14 bases separated the two germline ends. CDR1 and CDR2 from the germline V gene are LNHNV and YYDKDF (reference sequence). The length of the CDR3 is 16 residues. CDR3 nucleotide sequence: TGTGCCACCAGCAGAGATTTGACAACCAGTCACAATGAGCAGTTCTTC. Translated, it gives CATSRDLTTSHNEQFF.

The V and J genes are TRBV11-2 and TRBJ2-1, with TRBD2 matching over 7 bases. This CDR3 spans 17 amino acids. The V and J ends lost 0 bases and 3 bases, in that order; junction bases with no gene match: 8. Germline V lookup: CDR1 SGHAT, CDR2 FQNNGV. This CDR3 is CASSLEFTGLGYNEQFF. The CDR3 nucleotides read TGTGCCAGCAGCTTAGAATTCACCGGACTAGGCTACAATGAGCAGTTCTTC.